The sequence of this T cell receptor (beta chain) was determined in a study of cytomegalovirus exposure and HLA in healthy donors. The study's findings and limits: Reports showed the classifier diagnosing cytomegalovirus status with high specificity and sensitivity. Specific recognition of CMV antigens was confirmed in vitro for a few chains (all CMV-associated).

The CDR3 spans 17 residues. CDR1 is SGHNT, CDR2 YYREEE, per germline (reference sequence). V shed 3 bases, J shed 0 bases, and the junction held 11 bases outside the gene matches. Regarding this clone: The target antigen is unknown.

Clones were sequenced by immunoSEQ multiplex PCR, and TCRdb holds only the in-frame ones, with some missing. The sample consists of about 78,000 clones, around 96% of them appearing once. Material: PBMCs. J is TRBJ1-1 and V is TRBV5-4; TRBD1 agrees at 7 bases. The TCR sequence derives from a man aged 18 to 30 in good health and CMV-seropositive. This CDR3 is CASSSNDRVGLNTEAFF. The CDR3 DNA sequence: TGTGCCAGCAGCTCCAATGACAGGGTCGGGTTGAACACTGAAGCTTTCTTT.